A single sample gave rise to the 16 T cell receptor beta chains below, sequenced in a study of immune reconstitution after stem cell transplant in scleroderma. Using its own MiXCR run on the RT-PCR reads, TCRdb lists one record per CDR3 protein. The data contain under 2,500 distinct CDR3 sequences, 10% to 11% of them singletons. Sampling took place before or after autologous hematopoietic stem cell transplantation (not recorded which). The receptor set was obtained from a female donor with systemic sclerosis.

This clonotype was counted a few times. The CDR3 loop reads CASSRQGNNSPLHF. CDR3 nucleotides: TGTGCCAGCAGCCGTCAGGGGAATAATTCACCCCTCCACTTT. The V call is TRBV5-4, the J call TRBJ1-6, with a weak D call TRBD1 (6 bases). Germline V gives CDR1 SGHNT, CDR2 YYREEE (reference sequence). Trimming shortened V by 4 bases and J by 5 bases, and 10 bases separated the two germline ends. CDR3 length: 14 residues. The full variable domain, completed using reference TRBV5-4 and TRBJ1-6, is ETGVTQSPTHLIKTRGQQVTLRCSSQSGHNTVSWYQQALGQGPQFIFQYYREEENGRGNFPPRFSGLQFPNYSSELNVNALELDDSALYLCASSRQGNNSPLHFGNGTRLTVT.

By sample share, this clonotype is medium-sized (0.01 to 0.1%). This rearrangement joins TRBV19 to TRBJ2-6; D remains unclear. This CDR3 has 14 residues. The germline V and J ends were trimmed by 7 bases and 3 bases, with 10 bases remaining between them. The germline V gene has CDR1 LNHDA and CDR2 SQIVND (reference sequence). In nucleotides, the CDR3 is TGTGCCAGTAACCCCTCCGGTGGGGCCAACGTCCTGACTTTC. Its protein is CASNPSGGANVLTF.

This clonotype has only a few counts. The chain uses TRBV12-3 or TRBV12-4 and TRBJ2-3; TRBD2 matches 8 bases. CDR3 length equals 16 residues. With 4 bases clipped from V and 4 bases from J, the junction kept 10 bases outside the gene matches. The CDR3 DNA reads as TGTGCCAGCAGTTCCCGGCGGGGGGTAGTCTCAGATACGCAGTATTTT. Protein sequence: CASSSRRGVVSDTQYF.

This rearrangement joins TRBV5-1 to TRBJ2-1; unclear D gene. CDR1 and CDR2 (germline): SGHRS, YFSETQ. The CDR3 spans 12 residues. The V end was cut by 2 bases, the J end by 8 bases, with 8 bases between. The CDR3: CASSFPSDEQFF. CDR3 DNA sequence: TGCGCCAGCAGCTTTCCCTCAGATGAGCAGTTCTTC.

This clonotype is labeled as medium-sized (0.01 to 0.1%). The chain couples TRBV10-3 to TRBJ1-6; 8 bases agree with TRBD1. This CDR3 region has 14 residues. The ends lost 10 bases at V and 0 bases at J; junction bases unmatched: 2. In germline, CDR1 is ENHRY, CDR2 SYGVKD. CDR3: CATGQASYNSPLHF. CDR3 nucleotide sequence: TGTGCCACGGGACAGGCCTCCTATAATTCACCCCTCCACTTT.

Only a few counts were recorded for this clonotype. J is TRBJ2-7 and V is TRBV5-1; the match to TRBD1 covers 9 bases. With 5 bases clipped from V and 2 bases from J, the junction kept 8 bases outside the gene matches. The CDR3 is made up of 15 amino acids. CDR1 and CDR2 (germline): SGHRS, YFSETQ. The CDR3 DNA sequence: TGCGCCAGCAGTTTCCCCGGGACAGGGCCCTACGAGCAGTACTTC. Translation gives CASSFPGTGPYEQYF.

By share, this clonotype counts as medium-sized. V is TRBV20-1 and J is TRBJ1-2, with a possible D match to TRBD1 (5 bases). The CDR3 totals 12 residues. The germline gives CDR1 DFQATT, CDR2 SNEGSKA (reference sequence). Trimming shortened V by 6 bases and J by 6 bases, and 14 bases separated the two germline ends. The CDR3 sequence: CSADRAPDGYTF. DNA of the CDR3: TGCAGTGCCGACAGAGCTCCTGATGGCTACACCTTC.

This clonotype has only a few counts. The chain uses TRBV20-1 and TRBJ2-5, with 7 bases fitting TRBD1. Germline-derived CDR1 and CDR2 are DFQATT and SNEGSKA (reference sequence). This CDR3 is 14 amino acids long. V was pared by 0 bases and J by 5 bases, with 6 bases of the junction left unmatched. This CDR3 is CSARDVTGFETQYF. CDR3 in DNA: TGCAGTGCTAGAGATGTGACAGGGTTTGAGACCCAGTACTTC.

This clonotype was seen more than once but under ten times. The chain has TRBV3-1 and TRBJ2-5; 9 positions agree with TRBD2. The J segment lost 3 bases and the V segment lost 3 bases, leaving 2 bases of the junction unmatched. The germline V gene encodes CDR1 LGHDT and CDR2 YNNKEL (reference sequence). This CDR3 has 14 amino acids. This CDR3 is CASSHLAGKETQYF. As DNA, the CDR3 is TGTGCCAGCAGCCACCTAGCGGGGAAAGAGACCCAGTACTTC.

This clonotype ranks as large (0.1 to 1%). The rearrangement links TRBV20-1 to TRBJ1-4; D is unresolved. Germline V gene data show CDR1 as DFQATT and CDR2 as SNEGSKA (reference sequence). Between the trimmed V and J ends, which lost 4 bases and 8 bases, there was a span of 14 bases. The CDR3 spans 13 residues. DNA of the CDR3: TGCAGTGCTAACGGGAGGTTAGGGGAAAAACTGTTTTTT. It is translated as CSANGRLGEKLFF.

This clonotype was observed a few times. CDR3 nucleotides: TGCGCCAGCAGCCCAGGACAGGGCACCTATAATTCACCCCTCCACTTT. Translated: CASSPGQGTYNSPLHF. The chain recombines TRBV5-1 with TRBJ1-6, with 8 nucleotides matching TRBD1. The CDR3 covers 16 residues. In germline, CDR1 is SGHRS, CDR2 YFSETQ. With 4 bases clipped from V and 2 bases from J, the junction kept 5 bases outside the gene matches.

The chain has TRBV5-5 and TRBJ2-7; 7 nucleotides line up with TRBD1. This CDR3 region has 13 residues. J lost 2 bases, V lost 4 bases, and 3 bases had no gene match. Per germline, CDR1 SGHKS and CDR2 YYEKEE (reference sequence). The DNA for the CDR3 is TGTGCCAGCAGCCGGGACAGCACCTACGAGCAGTACTTC. Translation: CASSRDSTYEQYF.

This clonotype is large (0.1 to 1%) in the sample. This chain links TRBV27 with TRBJ2-1; no clear D gene. Germline CDR1 MNHEY, CDR2 SMNVEV (reference sequence). The CDR3 contains 12 residues. V was clipped by 9 bases and J by 5 bases, with 11 bases between them. The DNA of the CDR3 is TGTGCCAGTCGGGCGCCCAACAATGAGCAGTTCTTC. Translated, it gives CASRAPNNEQFF.

V is TRBV20-1 and J is TRBJ1-1; possible D gene TRBD1, 5 bases. The germline gives CDR1 DFQATT, CDR2 SNEGSKA (reference sequence). This CDR3 is built from 13 residues. V lost 6 bases and J lost 0, with 11 bases in between. CDR3 region: CSALGEMNTEAFF. DNA for the CDR3: TGCAGTGCGCTGGGGGAAATGAACACTGAAGCTTTCTTT.

This clonotype was seen a few times. The chain employs TRBV5-1 and TRBJ1-1, with D possibly TRBD1 on 6 matching bases. CDR1 and CDR2 from the germline V gene are SGHRS and YFSETQ. The germline V and J ends were trimmed by 4 bases and 7 bases, with 8 bases remaining between them. CDR3 length: 11 residues. The CDR3 loop is CASSAQGEAFF. In DNA form, the CDR3 reads TGCGCCAGCAGCGCACAGGGTGAAGCTTTCTTT.

By share of the sample, this clonotype is medium-sized. The CDR3 DNA is TGCGCCAGCAGCTTGGGGGACAGCCCTTGGAATGAGCAGTTCTTC. Its protein product is CASSLGDSPWNEQFF. The chain carries TRBV5-1 and TRBJ2-1; the match to TRBD1 covers 7 bases. The CDR3 has 15 residues. J was trimmed by 7 bases and V by 0 bases; bases with no gene match: 7. Germline CDR1 and CDR2: SGHRS and YFSETQ.